These 20 T cell receptor beta chains originate from one sample sequenced in a study of blood T cell repertoires in COVID-19. The assay was immunoSEQ multiplex PCR, and TCRdb's table has in-frame clones only and misses some. The sample lists nearly 80,000 clones; 87% were seen once. Sequencing input: peripheral blood. The receptor source for this set is a woman older than 75 with active or convalescent COVID-19.

The chain employs TRBV2 and TRBJ1-5, with 7 bases lining up with TRBD1. This CDR3 is built from 14 residues. Trimming removed 5 bases from V and 6 bases from J; junction bases left unmatched: 7. The germline V gene encodes CDR1 SNHLY and CDR2 FYNNEI. DNA of the CDR3: TGTGCCAGCAGTCCAGACAGGGTCGGTCAGCCCCAGCATTTT. This encodes CASSPDRVGQPQHF.

This chain joins TRBV20-1 and TRBJ2-6; 8 bases map to TRBD1. Trimming took 3 bases from V and 2 from J; bases not matched to a gene: 3. In germline, CDR1 is DFQATT, CDR2 SNEGSKA (reference sequence). The CDR3 totals 15 residues. The CDR3 DNA reads as TGCAGTGCTAGTGACAGGGGAACTGGGGCCAACGTCCTGACTTTC. It translates to CSASDRGTGANVLTF.

The chain is built from TRBV7-2 and TRBJ2-1; D not resolved. The CDR3 is made up of 15 amino acids. CDR1 and CDR2 (germline): SGHTA, FQGNSA. Trimming cost V 1 base and J 4 bases, with 11 bases left between them. CDR3 residues: CASSLVAGTYNEQFF. CDR3 bases: TGTGCCAGCAGCTTAGTTGCAGGTACTTACAATGAGCAGTTCTTC.

J is TRBJ2-2 and V is TRBV11-2; TRBD1 matches 9 bases. The CDR3 consists of 17 residues. Losses at the gene ends were 6 bases for V and 4 bases for J; bases not matched to a gene: 12. The V gene's germline CDR1 is SGHAT and CDR2 FQNNGV. The CDR3 DNA is TGTGCCAGCAGATCTAGTGGATACAGGGGGCTCACCGGGGAGCTGTTTTTT. Amino acids: CASRSSGYRGLTGELFF.

The chain recombines TRBV19 with TRBJ2-3, with 13 bases that match TRBD2. This CDR3 contains 17 residues. Looked up from germline, CDR1 is LNHDA and CDR2 is SQIVND (reference sequence). With V trimmed by 4 bases and J by 2 bases, 6 bases remained unmatched. The CDR3 DNA sequence: TGTGCCAGTAGTACGGGACTAGCGGGAACGGTCACAGATACGCAGTATTTT. The encoded protein is CASSTGLAGTVTDTQYF.

The gene calls are TRBV7-2 and TRBJ2-7, with TRBD2 matching over 10 bases. The CDR3 has 16 amino acids. Germline CDR1 and CDR2: SGHTA and FQGNSA. With V trimmed by 1 base and J by 1 base, 4 bases remained unmatched. The CDR3 protein is CASSLGPAGGSYEQYF. The CDR3 DNA reads as TGTGCCAGCAGCTTAGGTCCAGCGGGAGGGTCCTACGAGCAGTACTTC.

CDR3 loop: CASSPRQGSSYEQYF. CDR3 sequence (DNA): TGTGCCAGCAGCCCCCGACAGGGGAGCTCCTACGAGCAGTACTTC. This chain links TRBV14 with TRBJ2-7; 8 bases align to TRBD1. From germline, CDR1 is SGHDN and CDR2 FVKESK. The V segment lost 4 bases and the J segment 0 bases; nucleotides outside the gene matches: 5. The CDR3 covers 15 residues.

This sequence joins TRBV19 and TRBJ1-4, with D possibly TRBD1 on 5 matching bases. CDR3 length: 15 residues. The V end lost 4 bases, the J end lost 10 bases, and 19 bases lay between the germline ends. Per germline, CDR1 LNHDA and CDR2 SQIVND (reference sequence). The CDR3 DNA reads TGTGCCAGTAGTACCCGGACATCCCCGGCAGTAAAACTGTTTTTT. Translation gives CASSTRTSPAVKLFF. The full variable domain, rest sourced from reference TRBV19 and TRBJ1-4, is DGGITQSPKYLFRKEGQNVTLSCEQNLNHDAMYWYRQDPGQGLRLIYYSQIVNDFQKGDIAEGYSVSREKKESFPLTVTSAQKNPTAFYLCASSTRTSPAVKLFFGSGTQLSVL.

The chain carries TRBV4-1 and TRBJ1-5; maybe TRBD1 (6 bases). The CDR3 loop spans 14 amino acids. In germline, CDR1 is MGHRA, CDR2 YSYEKL. V was cut by 2 bases and J by 6 bases, with 11 bases left in between. As DNA, the CDR3 is TGCGCCAGCAGCCAAAGGACAGCAAGTCAGCCCCAGCATTTT. Its protein is CASSQRTASQPQHF.

Details on this clone: Distinct nucleotide sequences in the sample also encode this CDR3. V usage is TRBV20-1 and J usage is TRBJ2-5; perhaps TRBD1 as D (6 bases). The CDR3 extends over 11 amino acids. V gave up 3 bases and J gave up 5 bases, with 7 bases separating them. From germline, CDR1 is DFQATT and CDR2 SNEGSKA (reference sequence). The CDR3, as DNA: TGCAGTGCTAGCCAGGGGGAGACCCAGTACTTC. It specifies CSASQGETQYF.

This chain uses TRBV2 with TRBJ2-4; TRBD1 aligns across 9 bases. The CDR3 consists of 15 residues. Losses at the gene ends were 8 bases for V and 0 bases for J; bases not matched to a gene: 5. Germline-derived CDR1 and CDR2 are SNHLY and FYNNEI. The CDR3 here is CASHLDRGAKNIQYF. The CDR3, as DNA: TGTGCCAGCCACTTGGACAGGGGAGCCAAAAACATTCAGTACTTC.

The CDR3 DNA reads as TGTGCCAGCAGTGAATTAGCAGGGGCGATAGCCAAAAACATTCAGTACTTC. It specifies CASSELAGAIAKNIQYF. V and J are TRBV2 and TRBJ2-4; D may be TRBD1 (6 bases). The V gene's germline CDR1 is SNHLY and CDR2 FYNNEI. This CDR3 is 17 amino acids long. Trimming stripped 2 bases from V and 0 bases from J, with 14 bases between.

This clone was seen only once. In nucleotides, the CDR3 is TGTGCCAGCAGCTGGCGGCTAGCGGGGGGTGTCGATGAGCAGTTCTTC. This encodes CASSWRLAGGVDEQFF. V and J are TRBV5-4 and TRBJ2-1, with TRBD2 identical over 11 bases. Germline CDR1 and CDR2: SGHNT and YYREEE (reference sequence). J lost 8 bases, V lost 3 bases, and 10 bases had no gene match. The CDR3 extends over 16 amino acids.

V and J are TRBV6-6 and TRBJ2-7; D is ambiguous. This CDR3 comprises 14 residues. V lost 0 bases and J 1 base, leaving 7 bases between the germline ends. Germline CDR1 reads MNHNY; CDR2 reads SVGAGI (reference sequence). The chain's CDR3 is CASSYSFVSYEQYF. The CDR3 bases are TGTGCCAGCAGTTACTCTTTCGTATCCTACGAGCAGTACTTC.

V gene TRBV19 combines with J gene TRBJ1-2; 11 nucleotides agree with TRBD1. The germline gives CDR1 LNHDA, CDR2 SQIVND (reference sequence). J was trimmed by 9 bases and V by 5 bases; bases with no gene match: 11. The CDR3 has 15 amino acids. CDR3 in DNA: TGTGCCAGTAGTGCTGCAGGACAGGGGGCGACCAGCTACACCTTC. It is translated as CASSAAGQGATSYTF.

The genes are TRBV3-1 (or the pseudogene TRBV3-2) and TRBJ1-3; no clear D. Germline V gene lookup returns CDR1 LGHDT and CDR2 YNNKEL (reference sequence). The CDR3 spans 13 residues. V was pared by 0 bases and J by 5 bases, with 5 bases between. CDR3 sequence (DNA): TGTGCCAGCAGCCAAGATGCGAGAAACACCATATATTTT. Amino acid sequence: CASSQDARNTIYF.

The table lists this clone with a count of one. The V gene is TRBV7-9, the J gene TRBJ2-7; the D gene is possibly TRBD1 (5 bases). V was shortened by 4 bases and J by 1 base, with 14 bases between the two germline ends. Germline assignment: CDR1 SEHNR and CDR2 FQNEAQ (reference sequence). The CDR3 has 15 residues. Written as DNA, the CDR3 is TGTGCCAGCAGCTCAGGGAATTTGAGGTCCTACGAGCAGTACTTC. It codes for CASSSGNLRSYEQYF. Full variable domain (remainder filled in from reference TRBV7-9 and TRBJ2-7): DTGVSQNPRHKITKRGQNVTFRCDPISEHNRLYWYRQTLGQGPEFLTYFQNEAQLEKSRLLSDRFSAERPKGSFSTLEIQRTEQGDSAMYLCASSSGNLRSYEQYFGPGTRLTVT.

The rearrangement joins TRBV4-1 to TRBJ1-1; weak D call: TRBD1 (6 bases). The V gene's germline CDR1 is MGHRA and CDR2 YSYEKL. This CDR3 contains 15 residues. Trimming took off 3 bases at V and 2 bases at J, with 13 bases between the two ends. CDR3 coding DNA: TGCGCCAGCAGCCACCCGGACAGATTAAACACTGAAGCTTTCTTT. Its protein is CASSHPDRLNTEAFF.

This clone was counted a few times. V is TRBV4-1 and J is TRBJ2-1; D unresolved. The CDR3 is made up of 14 amino acids. CDR1 and CDR2 (germline): MGHRA, YSYEKL. V was shortened by 3 bases and J by 1 base, with 7 bases between the two germline ends. Here the CDR3 DNA reads TGCGCCAGCAGCCAGTTGAGTTCCTACAATGAGCAGTTCTTC. This gives the protein CASSQLSSYNEQFF.

The chain employs TRBV12-3 or TRBV12-4 and TRBJ1-2; 8 positions match TRBD1. The V gene end was trimmed by 3 bases and the J gene end by 7 bases; junction bases not matched to a gene: 1. The CDR3 is 12 amino acids. CDR3 DNA sequence: TGTGCCAGCAGTTTTGGACAGGGTGGCTACACCTTC. The encoded protein is CASSFGQGGYTF.